This entry lists 3 T cell receptor beta chains sequenced from one sample in a study of regulatory T cells in long-lasting Graves disease. Time point given: persistent/refractory GD, antithyroid drugs over 5 years with positive TRAb. Following extraction of RNA from PBMCs, that RNA was used to make the TCR library. CDR3 regions were amplified by Arm-PCR using iRepertoire HTBI primers to build TCR beta libraries. TCRdb ran MiXCR on the multiplex PCR reads and lists one entry per CDR3 protein. Of 650,000 to 850,000 distinct CDR3 sequences in the sample, approximately 29% were seen once. Source: peripheral blood mononuclear cells (PBMCs), taken when the disease was refractory, from a patient treated with antithyroid drugs. These receptors came from a female donor with Graves disease.

As DNA, the CDR3 is TGTGCCAGCAGTGTTGCCTCCGGGACAGTGCGAAACACCATATATTTT. This gives the protein CASSVASGTVRNTIYF. This chain connects TRBV12-3 or TRBV12-4 to TRBJ1-3; 7 positions agree with TRBD1. CDR3 length equals 16 residues. V lost 5 bases, J lost 5 bases, and 12 bases stayed unmatched.

This clonotype was seen at least ten times. The chain has TRBV18 and TRBJ2-5; D is unresolved. Germline V CDR1 and CDR2: KGHSH, LQKENI. Trimming cost V 8 bases and J 2 bases, with 15 bases left between them. This CDR3 contains 14 residues. The CDR3, as DNA: TGTGCCAGCAGCCCTTTGCCCGGGCAAGAGACCCAGTACTTC. This encodes CASSPLPGQETQYF.

Of note for this clonotype: Given the absence of the conserved phenylalanine or tryptophan at the CDR3 end, a read error is likely. The V call is TRBV24-1, the J call TRBJ2-7; D remains ambiguous. Trimming shortened V by 3 bases and J by 7 bases, and 12 bases separated the two germline ends. CDR3 length: 13 residues. Germline loops: CDR1 KGHDR, CDR2 SFDVKD. The CDR3 DNA follows: TGTGCCACCAGTGATGCCACCCCGGATGAGCAGTACCTC. This translates into CATSDATPDEQYL.